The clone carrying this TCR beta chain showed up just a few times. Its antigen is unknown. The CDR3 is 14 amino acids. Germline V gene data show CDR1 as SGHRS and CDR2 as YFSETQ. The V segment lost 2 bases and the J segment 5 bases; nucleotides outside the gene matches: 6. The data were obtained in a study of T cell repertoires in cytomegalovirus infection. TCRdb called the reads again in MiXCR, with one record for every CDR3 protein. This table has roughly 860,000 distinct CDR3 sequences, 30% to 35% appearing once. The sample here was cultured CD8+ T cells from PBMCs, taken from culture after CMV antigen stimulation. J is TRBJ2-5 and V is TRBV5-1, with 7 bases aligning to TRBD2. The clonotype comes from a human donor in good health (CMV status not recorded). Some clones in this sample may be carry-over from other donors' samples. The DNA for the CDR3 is TGCGCCAGCAGCTTAGGGCGGGAGCGGGAGACCCAGTACTTC. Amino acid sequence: CASSLGRERETQYF.